This paragraph reports one T cell receptor beta chain. The germline gene is not matched at one end of the junction; a read error may be the cause. This entry belongs to a study of blood T cell repertoires in COVID-19. The overall study: Both acute and convalescent COVID-19 samples were obtained from the United States, Italy and Spain. The analysed material was cDNA or gDNA that came from T cells, B-cell-depleted T cells, or PBMCs.

CDR1 GTSNPN and CDR2 SVGIG come from the germline V gene (reference sequence). The CDR3 contains 14 residues. In the original analysis: From reference gene primer amplification, estimates of nucleated cell counts were derived. Clones were sequenced by immunoSEQ multiplex PCR, and TCRdb holds only the in-frame ones, with some missing. V and J calls and clone size follow that table, whereas D and trimming were derived from the DNA. This sample has about 170,000 clones, with about 89% found just once. This sequence joins TRBV30 and TRBJ2-5; perhaps TRBD2 as D (6 bases). The sequence was obtained from a man between 65 and 85 years old with acute or convalescent COVID-19. The sequenced sample was peripheral blood. DNA for the CDR3: TGTGCCTCGAGTGGGATGGCGGGGCAAGAGACCCAGTACTTC. Protein product: CASSGMAGQETQYF. Full variable domain (remainder filled in from reference TRBV30 and TRBJ2-5): SQTIHQWPATLVQPVGSPLSLECTVEGTSNPNLYWYRQAAGRGLQLLFYSVGIGQISSEVPQNLSASRPQDRQFILSSKKLLLSDSGFYLCASSGMAGQETQYFGPGTRLLVL.